This T cell receptor beta chain is drawn from a study of cytomegalovirus exposure and HLA in healthy donors. Study outcomes and limitations: The study put 160 or so TCR beta chains on its list as cytomegalovirus-associated. In vitro experiments confirmed that three CMV-associated chains were specific for CMV antigens. The tendency of first-cohort TCR clusters to co-occur in the 120 validation repertoires was the finding of a later analysis. Cytomegalovirus status was reportedly diagnosed by the classifier with high specificity and sensitivity.

Comment on this clone: The antigen is undetermined. Compared with germline, one end of the junction differs, possibly owing to a read error.

CDR3 length: 14 amino acids. Germline V CDR1 and CDR2: SSHAT, FNYEAQ (reference sequence). Only in-frame clones appear in the TCRdb table, and some are missing; sequencing was by immunoSEQ multiplex PCR. The sample includes approximately 71,000 clones, around 93% of them seen just once. Sequencing was done on a sample of PBMCs. The TCR comes from a man in his late teens or twenties in good health and CMV-seronegative. This chain links TRBV7-7 with TRBJ2-7; the D gene is possibly TRBD2 (6 bases). CDR3 nucleotide sequence: TGTGCTAGCAGCTTAGGGTCAGGGACTTACGAGCAGTACTTC. Amino acids: CASSLGSGTYEQYF.